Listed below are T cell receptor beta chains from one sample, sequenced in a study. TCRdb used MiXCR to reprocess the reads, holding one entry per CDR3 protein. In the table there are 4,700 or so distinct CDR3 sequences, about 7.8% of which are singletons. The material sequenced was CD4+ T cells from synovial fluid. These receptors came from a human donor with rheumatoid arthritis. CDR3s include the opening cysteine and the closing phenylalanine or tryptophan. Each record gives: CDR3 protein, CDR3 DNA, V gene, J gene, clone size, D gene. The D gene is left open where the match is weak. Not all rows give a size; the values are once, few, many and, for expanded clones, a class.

CDR3: CSGERDSYEQYF; DNA: TGCAGTGGGGAGCGGGACTCCTACGAGCAGTACTTC; V: TRBV20-1; J: TRBJ2-7; size: medium-sized; D: TRBD2
CDR3: CASSKGVPRDNQPQHF; DNA: TGTGCCAGCAGCAAAGGAGTTCCCCGGGACAATCAGCCCCAGCATTTT; V: TRBV21-1; J: TRBJ1-5; size: many; D: NA
CDR3: CASGGWNTQYF; DNA: TGTGCCAGCGGAGGGTGGAATACGCAGTATTTT; V: TRBV28; J: TRBJ2-3; size: medium-sized; D: NA
CDR3: CSVAGPPDEQYF; DNA: TGCAGCGTGGCAGGACCTCCGGACGAGCAGTACTTC; V: TRBV29-1; J: TRBJ2-7; size: large; D: NA
CDR3: CASSPWAGRFGELFF; DNA: TGTGCCAGCAGCCCTTGGGCCGGCCGGTTCGGGGAGCTGTTTTTT; V: TRBV14; J: TRBJ2-2; size: medium-sized; D: NA
CDR3: CASSPDTWEAAFF; DNA: TGTGCCAGCTCACCAGATACCTGGGAGGCTGCTTTCTTT; V: TRBV18; J: TRBJ1-1; size: few; D: NA
CDR3: CASSLTSGIRDEQFF; DNA: TGTGCCAGCAGTTTGACTAGCGGGATTAGAGATGAGCAGTTCTTC; V: TRBV28; J: TRBJ2-1; size: many; D: TRBD2
CDR3: CASSLIASETQYF; DNA: TGTGCCAGCAGCCTTATCGCCTCGGAGACCCAGTACTTC; V: TRBV3-1; J: TRBJ2-5; size: once; D: NA
CDR3: CASSIGLGSGRGETQYF; DNA: TGTGCCAGTAGTATAGGTCTTGGATCGGGGAGAGGGGAGACCCAGTACTTC; V: TRBV19; J: TRBJ2-5; size: NA; D: NA
CDR3: CASSPRTSGIGETQYF; DNA: TGTGCCAGCTCTCCCAGGACTAGCGGGATCGGAGAGACCCAGTACTTC; V: TRBV18; J: TRBJ2-5; size: NA; D: TRBD2
CDR3: CATSPGVNYGYTF; DNA: TGTGCCACCAGCCCGGGGGTAAACTATGGCTACACCTTC; V: TRBV15; J: TRBJ1-2; size: medium-sized; D: NA
CDR3: CASSPATGELFF; DNA: TGTGCCAGCAGTCCTGCCACCGGGGAGCTGTTTTTT; V: TRBV12-3/TRBV12-4; J: TRBJ2-2; size: many; D: NA
CDR3: CASSYTGTAEKLFF; DNA: TGTGCCAGCAGTTACACCGGGACAGCTGAAAAACTGTTTTTT; V: TRBV6-5; J: TRBJ1-4; size: few; D: TRBD1
CDR3: CASRADTGRGKLFF; DNA: TGTGCCAGCAGGGCGGACACCGGCCGCGGAAAACTGTTTTTT; V: TRBV6-1; J: TRBJ1-4; size: medium-sized; D: NA
CDR3: CASGPMTASYEQYF; DNA: TGCGCCAGCGGTCCCATGACAGCGTCCTACGAGCAGTACTTC; V: TRBV10-2; J: TRBJ2-7; size: many; D: NA
CDR3: CATTGRQMNTEAFF; DNA: TGTGCCACCACGGGACGGCAAATGAACACTGAAGCTTTCTTT; V: TRBV19; J: TRBJ1-1; size: NA; D: NA
CDR3: CASSLVAQGSTDTQYF; DNA: TGCGCCAGCAGCTTGGTAGCGCAGGGGTCGACAGATACGCAGTATTTT; V: TRBV5-1; J: TRBJ2-3; size: medium-sized; D: NA
CDR3: CAWSLNVWDTQYF; DNA: TGTGCCTGGAGTTTGAACGTTTGGGATACGCAGTATTTT; V: TRBV30; J: TRBJ2-3; size: few; D: NA
CDR3: CASSRGTDQPQHF; DNA: TGCGCCAGCAGCCGAGGGACGGATCAGCCCCAGCATTTT; V: TRBV5-1; J: TRBJ1-5; size: medium-sized; D: NA
CDR3: CSARDRRAGEADTQYF; DNA: TGCAGTGCTAGAGATCGCCGTGCGGGAGAGGCAGATACGCAGTATTTT; V: TRBV20-1; J: TRBJ2-3; size: medium-sized; D: TRBD2
CDR3: CASSPHGQDEKLFF; DNA: TGCGCCAGCAGCCCTCACGGACAGGATGAAAAACTGTTTTTT; V: TRBV5-1; J: TRBJ1-4; size: medium-sized; D: TRBD1
CDR3: CASSLWGLAGDTGELFF; DNA: TGTGCCAGCAGCTTATGGGGACTAGCGGGAGACACCGGGGAGCTGTTTTTT; V: TRBV7-9; J: TRBJ2-2; size: many; D: TRBD2
CDR3: CASSLGDRASSYRTEAFF; DNA: TGTGCCAGCAGCTTGGGGGACAGGGCGTCCTCCTATCGTACTGAAGCTTTCTTT; V: TRBV5-4; J: TRBJ1-1; size: few; D: TRBD1
CDR3: CASSDLGQPGGELFF; DNA: TGTGCCAGCAGCGATTTAGGACAGCCCGGCGGGGAGCTGTTTTTT; V: TRBV7-3; J: TRBJ2-2; size: medium-sized; D: NA
CDR3: CSTYGGFLNTEAFF; DNA: TGCAGCACCTATGGTGGGTTTCTGAACACTGAAGCTTTCTTT; V: TRBV29-1; J: TRBJ1-1; size: medium-sized; D: NA
CDR3: CASRQAGGAEKLFF; DNA: TGTGCCAGCCGCCAGGCGGGAGGGGCGGAAAAACTGTTTTTT; V: TRBV7-2; J: TRBJ1-4; size: many; D: NA
CDR3: CASSSGRYEQYF; DNA: TGTGCCAGCAGTTCGGGGAGGTACGAGCAGTACTTC; V: TRBV28; J: TRBJ2-7; size: few; D: NA
CDR3: CASSPAGGLDEQYF; DNA: TGCGCCAGCAGCCCGGCAGGGGGTTTAGACGAGCAGTACTTC; V: TRBV4-1; J: TRBJ2-7; size: medium-sized; D: TRBD1
CDR3: CSARDSGGLGSPLHF; DNA: TGCAGTGCTAGAGATTCCGGGGGGCTGGGTTCACCCCTCCACTTT; V: TRBV20-1; J: TRBJ1-6; size: many; D: NA
CDR3: CASSWGWSGELFF; DNA: TGTGCCAGCAGCTGGGGGTGGAGCGGGGAGCTGTTTTTT; V: TRBV7-8; J: TRBJ2-2; size: many; D: NA
CDR3: CASRRDIAYNEQFF; DNA: TGTGCCAGTAGGAGGGACATCGCCTACAATGAGCAGTTCTTC; V: TRBV19; J: TRBJ2-1; size: medium-sized; D: NA
CDR3: CSVERNYGYTF; DNA: TGCAGCGTTGAGAGGAACTATGGCTACACCTTC; V: TRBV29-1; J: TRBJ1-2; size: medium-sized; D: NA
CDR3: CASSVQGGGQPQHF; DNA: TGTGCCAGTAGTGTACAGGGAGGCGGTCAGCCCCAGCATTTT; V: TRBV19; J: TRBJ1-5; size: NA; D: NA
CDR3: CASSLSTGQLNQPQHF; DNA: TGTGCCAGCAGTTTATCAACCGGACAGCTAAATCAGCCCCAGCATTTT; V: TRBV28; J: TRBJ1-5; size: medium-sized; D: NA
CDR3: CASSLDGGNFYNEQFF; DNA: TGTGCCAGCAGCTTGGACGGGGGAAATTTCTACAATGAGCAGTTCTTC; V: TRBV5-6; J: TRBJ2-1; size: medium-sized; D: NA
CDR3: CSAPWRTSGNIEQYF; DNA: TGCAGTGCTCCCTGGAGGACTAGCGGGAACATCGAGCAGTACTTC; V: TRBV20-1; J: TRBJ2-7; size: medium-sized; D: TRBD2
CDR3: CASSEYWGTGGPVEQFF; DNA: TGTGCCAGCAGTGAATATTGGGGAACGGGAGGGCCCGTTGAGCAGTTCTTC; V: TRBV25-1; J: TRBJ2-1; size: medium-sized; D: TRBD2
CDR3: CATSSSVNYGYTF; DNA: TGTGCCACCAGTAGTAGCGTAAACTATGGCTACACCTTC; V: TRBV15; J: TRBJ1-2; size: many; D: NA
CDR3: CASSLDGDNQPQHF; DNA: TGTGCCAGCAGTTTGGACGGAGACAATCAGCCCCAGCATTTT; V: TRBV28; J: TRBJ1-5; size: medium-sized; D: NA
CDR3: CSAREPSGLGSEQFF; DNA: TGCAGTGCTAGAGAACCTAGCGGGTTGGGCAGTGAGCAGTTCTTC; V: TRBV20-1; J: TRBJ2-1; size: medium-sized; D: TRBD2
CDR3: CASSEEPGATNEKLFF; DNA: TGTGCCAGCAGTGAAGAACCAGGAGCAACTAATGAAAAACTGTTTTTT; V: TRBV6-1; J: TRBJ1-4; size: many; D: NA
CDR3: CASRAGNTGYTF; DNA: TGTGCCAGCAGAGCCGGGAATACTGGCTACACCTTC; V: TRBV3-1; J: TRBJ1-2; size: medium-sized; D: NA
CDR3: CASSLARDSWQFF; DNA: TGTGCCAGCAGCTTAGCGCGGGACAGTTGGCAGTTCTTC; V: TRBV11-1; J: TRBJ2-1; size: large; D: NA
CDR3: CASSLAGQLGHNEQFF; DNA: TGTGCCAGCAGCTTAGCTGGACAGCTTGGGCACAATGAGCAGTTCTTC; V: TRBV11-1; J: TRBJ2-1; size: medium-sized; D: NA
CDR3: CSASPESGPAF; DNA: TGCAGTGCTAGCCCGGAGTCGGGCCCGGCCTTC; V: TRBV20-1; J: TRBJ2-7; size: medium-sized; D: NA
CDR3: CASSPPWQETQYF; DNA: TGTGCCAGCTCACCACCCTGGCAAGAGACCCAGTACTTC; V: TRBV18; J: TRBJ2-5; size: medium-sized; D: NA
CDR3: CSVGQSTDSNQPQHF; DNA: TGCAGCGTGGGACAGTCGACAGATAGCAATCAGCCCCAGCATTTT; V: TRBV29-1; J: TRBJ1-5; size: medium-sized; D: TRBD1
CDR3: CASSLASPNQPQHF; DNA: TGTGCCAGCAGCTTAGCTTCACCCAATCAGCCCCAGCATTTT; V: TRBV7-9; J: TRBJ1-5; size: medium-sized; D: NA
CDR3: CASRPGQLTNTEAFF; DNA: TGTGCCAGCAGGCCGGGACAACTAACTAACACTGAAGCTTTCTTT; V: TRBV3-1; J: TRBJ1-1; size: many; D: NA
CDR3: CASSFEQLDEQFF; DNA: TGTGCCAGCAGCTTCGAACAGTTAGACGAGCAGTTCTTC; V: TRBV5-4; J: TRBJ2-1; size: medium-sized; D: NA
CDR3: CASSPSGGPGTEAFF; DNA: TGTGCCAGCTCACCCTCGGGGGGACCGGGCACTGAAGCTTTCTTT; V: TRBV18; J: TRBJ1-1; size: medium-sized; D: NA
CDR3: CASSLEGADTQYF; DNA: TGTGCCAGCAGCTTGGAGGGCGCAGATACGCAGTATTTT; V: TRBV9; J: TRBJ2-3; size: many; D: NA
CDR3: CAIRGEGSYEQYF; DNA: TGTGCCATCAGGGGTGAAGGGTCCTACGAGCAGTACTTC; V: TRBV10-3; J: TRBJ2-7; size: few; D: NA
CDR3: CAWSAISHGNEKLFF; DNA: TGTGCCTGGAGTGCCATCAGCCACGGTAATGAAAAACTGTTTTTT; V: TRBV30; J: TRBJ1-4; size: many; D: NA
CDR3: CASSNRVQETQYF; DNA: TGTGCCAGCAGTAACAGGGTCCAAGAGACCCAGTACTTC; V: TRBV6-1; J: TRBJ2-5; size: medium-sized; D: NA
CDR3: CASSISQGRDTQYF; DNA: TGTGCCAGCAGTATATCGCAGGGTAGAGATACGCAGTATTTT; V: TRBV28; J: TRBJ2-3; size: NA; D: NA
CDR3: CASSLAPGQGANTEAFF; DNA: TGTGCCAGCAGCTTAGCCCCGGGACAGGGGGCTAACACTGAAGCTTTCTTT; V: TRBV7-6; J: TRBJ1-1; size: medium-sized; D: TRBD1
CDR3: CASSLDGTTNQPQHF; DNA: TGTGCCAGCAGCTTAGATGGGACCACAAATCAGCCCCAGCATTTT; V: TRBV7-2; J: TRBJ1-5; size: medium-sized; D: NA
CDR3: CATSDPGTSGSYNEQFF; DNA: TGTGCCACCAGTGATCCGGGGACTAGCGGCTCCTACAATGAGCAGTTCTTC; V: TRBV24-1; J: TRBJ2-1; size: NA; D: TRBD2
CDR3: CARADGLNTEAFF; DNA: TGTGCCAGGGCGGACGGCCTGAACACTGAAGCTTTCTTT; V: TRBV6-2/TRBV6-3; J: TRBJ1-1; size: medium-sized; D: NA